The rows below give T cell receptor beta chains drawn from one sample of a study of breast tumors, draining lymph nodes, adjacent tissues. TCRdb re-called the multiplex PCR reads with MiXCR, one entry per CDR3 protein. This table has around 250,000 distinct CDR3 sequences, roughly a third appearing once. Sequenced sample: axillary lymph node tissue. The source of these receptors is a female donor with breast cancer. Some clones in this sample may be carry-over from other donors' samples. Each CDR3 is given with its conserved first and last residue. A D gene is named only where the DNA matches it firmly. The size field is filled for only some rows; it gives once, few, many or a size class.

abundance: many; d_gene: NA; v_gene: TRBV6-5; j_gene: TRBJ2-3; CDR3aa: CASSYSRGARADTQYF; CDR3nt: TGTGCCAGCAGTTACTCGAGGGGGGCTCGCGCAGATACGCAGTATTTT
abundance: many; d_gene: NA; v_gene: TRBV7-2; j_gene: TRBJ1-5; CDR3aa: CASSLEGYSNQPQHF; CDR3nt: TGTGCCAGCAGCTTAGAGGGATATAGCAATCAGCCCCAGCATTTT
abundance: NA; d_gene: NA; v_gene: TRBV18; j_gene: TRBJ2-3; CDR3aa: CASSPLRRGPSTDTQYF; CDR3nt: TGTGCCAGCTCACCCCTTCGCAGGGGACCAAGCACAGATACGCAGTATTTT
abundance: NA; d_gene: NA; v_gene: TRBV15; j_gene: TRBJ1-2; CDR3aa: CATSRDPLGGGYTF; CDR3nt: TGTGCCACCAGCAGAGATCCCCTGGGGGGTGGCTACACCTTC
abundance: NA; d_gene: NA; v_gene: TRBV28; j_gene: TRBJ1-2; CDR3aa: CASKTAGSSGYTF; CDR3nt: TGTGCCAGCAAAACGGCAGGGTCGAGCGGCTACACCTTC
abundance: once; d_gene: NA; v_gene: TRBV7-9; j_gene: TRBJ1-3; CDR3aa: CASGSGLGKSGNTLYF; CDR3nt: TGTGCCAGCGGCTCAGGACTAGGGAAATCTGGAAACACCCTATATTTT
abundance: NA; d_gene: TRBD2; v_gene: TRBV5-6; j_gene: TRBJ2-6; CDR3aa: CASSLFGRTPRLSSGANVLTF; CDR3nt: TGTGCCAGCAGCTTGTTCGGGAGGACACCTAGATTAAGCTCTGGGGCCAACGTCCTGACTTTC
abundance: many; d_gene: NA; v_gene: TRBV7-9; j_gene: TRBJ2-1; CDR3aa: CASGTGVKGNEQFF; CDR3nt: TGTGCCAGCGGGACGGGAGTCAAGGGCAATGAGCAGTTCTTC
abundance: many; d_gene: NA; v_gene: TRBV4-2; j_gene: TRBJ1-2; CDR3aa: CASSQHRDGYTF; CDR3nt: TGTGCCAGCAGCCAACACAGGGATGGCTACACCTTC
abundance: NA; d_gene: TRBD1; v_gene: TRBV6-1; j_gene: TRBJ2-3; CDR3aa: CASSDTKGSRQGRAQYF; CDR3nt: TGTGCCAGCAGTGACACCAAGGGGAGCAGACAGGGTCGGGCGCAGTATTTT